These T cell receptor beta chains were read from a single sample in a study of T cell responses to AZD1222 COVID-19 vaccine. Some clones are missing from TCRdb's copy, which holds only in-frame ones; the method was immunoSEQ multiplex PCR. This sample yields over 100,000 clones, of which 70% to 90% are seen a single time; approximately 15% belongs to the top ten. Sequencing used peripheral blood, obtained on day 0 of AZD1222 vaccination. These receptors were taken from an adult in good health. CDR3s include the opening cysteine and the closing phenylalanine or tryptophan. A D gene is named only where the DNA matches it firmly. The size entry is marked missing in some rows and otherwise reads once, few, many or a size class.

clone size	J gene	D gene	CDR3 length	V gene	CDR3 DNA	CDR3 protein
-	TRBJ2-1	-	15	TRBV5-1	TGCGCCAGCAGCCAAAATAGCGTCTCCTACAATGAGCAGTTCTTC	CASSQNSVSYNEQFF
-	TRBJ2-1	TRBD2	14	TRBV5-1	TGCGCCAGCAGCTCTAGCGGGAGTCGTAATGAGCAGTTCTTC	CASSSSGSRNEQFF
-	TRBJ2-1	TRBD1	15	TRBV4-1	TGCGCCAGCAGCTTCTCAGGGGGCTCCTACAATGAGCAGTTCTTC	CASSFSGGSYNEQFF
-	TRBJ2-1	-	16	TRBV5-8	TGTGCCAGCAGCTTGGGTGGGGGGAGCTCCTACAATGAGCAGTTCTTC	CASSLGGGSSYNEQFF
few	TRBJ1-6	-	20	TRBV7-3	TGTGCCAGCAGCTTAAAGCCCCTCGGCCCCCTGACAGGTTATAATTCACCCCTCCACTTT	CASSLKPLGPLTGYNSPLHF
-	TRBJ2-1	-	11	TRBV7-2	TGTGCCAGCAGCCCACGGCTAGAGCAGTTCTTC	CASSPRLEQFF
-	TRBJ1-4	-	11	TRBV12-3/TRBV12-4	TGTGCCAGCAGTTTATCAGGGGAACTGTTTTTT	CASSLSGELFF
-	TRBJ2-7	-	12	TRBV7-2	TGTGCCAGCAGCTTGGGGCCCGGGACAATTTTTTGG	CASSLGPGTIFW
-	TRBJ1-6	-	12	TRBV12-3/TRBV12-4	TGTGCCAGCAGTTATCCCAATTCACCCCTCCACTTT	CASSYPNSPLHF
-	TRBJ1-3	-	17	TRBV4-1	TGCGCCAGCAGCCAAGGGGCCGAGGGGAGCTCTGGAAACACCATATATTTT	CASSQGAEGSSGNTIYF
-	TRBJ2-7	-	17	TRBV15	TGTGCCACCAGCAGAGATAATCGGGCATCTAACCTTTACGAGCAGTACTTC	CATSRDNRASNLYEQYF
-	TRBJ2-6	-	16	TRBV7-2	TGTGCCAGCAGCCCCTGGGGGGCAGGTGGGGCCAACGTCCTGACTTTC	CASSPWGAGGANVLTF
-	TRBJ2-7	-	16	TRBV28	TGTGCCAGCAGTTCCGCCGAGGGCCACTCCTCCTTCGAGCAGTACTTC	CASSSAEGHSSFEQYF
-	TRBJ1-2	-	16	TRBV14	TGTGCCAGCAGCCAAGGAACAGGCCTTTGGAGGGGAGGCTACACCTTC	CASSQGTGLWRGGYTF
-	TRBJ1-1	-	15	TRBV6-1	TGTGCCAGCAGTGAACGGGGCCCGGAGGGCACTGAAGCTTTCTTT	CASSERGPEGTEAFF
few	TRBJ1-3	TRBD1	15	TRBV28	TGTGCCAGCAGGACAGGGTCCTCCTCTGGAAACACCATATATTTT	CASRTGSSSGNTIYF
-	TRBJ2-5	-	16	TRBV24-1	TGTGCCACCAGTGACCCCTTCCAGGGGAGGGGGGAGACCCAGTACTTC	CATSDPFQGRGETQYF
-	TRBJ2-2	TRBD2	17	TRBV7-2	TGTGCCGTACAAAGGGCGGGAGCCCCTAGAGACACCGGGGAGCTGTTTTTT	CAVQRAGAPRDTGELFF
-	TRBJ1-2	-	13	TRBV29-1	TGCAGCGCCTTAGGACGGTCTAACTATGGCTACACCTTC	CSALGRSNYGYTF
-	TRBJ2-1	TRBD2	16	TRBV28	TGTGCCAGCAGCCGCCAGCGGGGGCTCCCCCGGAATGAGCAGTTCTTC	CASSRQRGLPRNEQFF
-	TRBJ1-1	-	13	TRBV18	TGTGCCAGCTCACAGACAGGGAACACTGAAGCTTTCTTT	CASSQTGNTEAFF